The T cell receptor (beta chain) described here comes from a study of shared clonotypes between healthy human individuals. Clones were sequenced by immunoSEQ multiplex PCR, and TCRdb holds only the in-frame ones, with some missing. Of more than 2,000,000 clones listed, more than 85% are singletons. This CDR3 region has 14 residues. In germline, CDR1 is SGHNT, CDR2 YENEEA. V lost 5 bases and J lost 2, with 11 bases in between. The chain recombines TRBV11-3 with TRBJ2-3; possible D gene TRBD2, 5 bases. This sequence was found in a young man in good health. Some clones in this sample may be carry-over from other donors' samples. Material for sequencing was naive CD4+ T cells from PBMCs. Indicated subset: CD45RA+ positively selected. The CDR3 sequence is CASSPGLFTDTQYF. In DNA, the CDR3 is TGTGCCAGCAGCCCTGGACTTTTCACAGATACGCAGTATTTT.